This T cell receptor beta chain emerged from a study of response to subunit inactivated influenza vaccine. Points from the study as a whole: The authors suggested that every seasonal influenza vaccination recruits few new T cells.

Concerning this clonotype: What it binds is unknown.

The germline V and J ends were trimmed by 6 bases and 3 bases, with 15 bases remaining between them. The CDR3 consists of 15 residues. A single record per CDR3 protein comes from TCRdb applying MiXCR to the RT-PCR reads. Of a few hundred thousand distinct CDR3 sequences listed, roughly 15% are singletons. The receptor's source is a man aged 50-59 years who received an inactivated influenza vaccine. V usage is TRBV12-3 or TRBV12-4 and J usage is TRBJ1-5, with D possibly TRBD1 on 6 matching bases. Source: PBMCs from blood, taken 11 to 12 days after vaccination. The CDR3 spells CASRVGGPYNQPQHF. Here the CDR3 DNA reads TGTGCCAGCAGGGTGGGGGGCCCCTACAATCAGCCCCAGCATTTT.